This T cell receptor beta chain was recovered during a study of blood T cells in healthy people across ages. From germline, CDR1 is MDHEN and CDR2 SYDVKM. The length of the CDR3 is 13 residues. Between the trimmed V and J ends, which lost 7 bases and 5 bases, there was a span of 12 bases. A J-beta primer mix and a sample-barcoded 5' primer were used in a second PCR of roughly 6 to 11 cycles. TCRdb independently ran MiXCR on the 5' RACE reads; one entry per CDR3 protein. The sample has approximately 780,000 distinct CDR3 sequences; roughly 25% are singletons. These data were likewise used in another study, on T cells of mothers and their children. From that report: RNA that had been extracted went wholly into cDNA synthesis, at roughly 1.5 ug per 15 ul.

The sample was blood. This receptor was taken from a boy between 10 and 17 years old in good health. The V call is TRBV28, the J call TRBJ1-5; D is uncertain. In DNA, the CDR3 is TGTGCCAGCACACCGCAACCGGATCAGCCCCAGCATTTT. Protein: CASTPQPDQPQHF.